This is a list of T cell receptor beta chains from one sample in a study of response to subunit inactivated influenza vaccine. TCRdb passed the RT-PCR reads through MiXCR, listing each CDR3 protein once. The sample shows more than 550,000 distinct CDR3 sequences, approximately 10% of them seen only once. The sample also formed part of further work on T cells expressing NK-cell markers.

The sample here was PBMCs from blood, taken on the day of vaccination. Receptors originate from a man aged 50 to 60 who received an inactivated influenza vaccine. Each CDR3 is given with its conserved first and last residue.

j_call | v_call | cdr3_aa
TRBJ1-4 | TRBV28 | CASRTPTGNEKLFF
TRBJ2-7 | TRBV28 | CATNPGLAEPRTYEQYF
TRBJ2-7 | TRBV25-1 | CASSEGGGLYEQYF
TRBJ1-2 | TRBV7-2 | CASSFPTGGYTF
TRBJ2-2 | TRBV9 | CASSVDWDRADGELFF
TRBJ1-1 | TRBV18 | CASSPLTANTEAFF
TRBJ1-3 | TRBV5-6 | CASSHIDRGSGNTIYF
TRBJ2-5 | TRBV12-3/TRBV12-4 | CASSAGRLYQETQYF
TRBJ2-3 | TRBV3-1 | CASSQVRGSTDTQYF
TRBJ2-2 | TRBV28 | CASATSPPNTGELFF
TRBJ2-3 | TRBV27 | CASSFLGPLAGSTDTQYF
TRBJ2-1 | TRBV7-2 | CASSFPLAGGDEQFF
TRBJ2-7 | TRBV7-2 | CASSLYRGSEQYF
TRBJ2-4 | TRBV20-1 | CSASPGVYIQYF
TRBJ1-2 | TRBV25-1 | CASSVGGLNGYTF
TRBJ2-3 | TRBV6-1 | CASSSDGLAELSDTQYF
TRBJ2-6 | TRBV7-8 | CASSPGAISGANVLTF
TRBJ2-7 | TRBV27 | CASSVYTGDYEQYF
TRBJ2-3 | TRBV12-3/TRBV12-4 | CASSLARLAADTQYF
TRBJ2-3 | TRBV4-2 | CASSPQTGSLTDTQYF
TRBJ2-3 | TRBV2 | CASTQNDRRTDTQYF
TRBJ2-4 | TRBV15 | CATSPLAGIKAKNIQYF
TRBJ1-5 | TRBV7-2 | CASSLGQDQPQHF
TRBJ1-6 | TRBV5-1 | CASSQGQAGGSPLHF
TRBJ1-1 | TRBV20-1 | CSAREGGQGSGTEAFF
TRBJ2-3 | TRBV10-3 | CAISDPSGASGDTQYF
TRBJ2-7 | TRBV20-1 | CSARGQGRTSYEQYF
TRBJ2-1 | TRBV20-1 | CSARDGGGRLAGGPNEQFF
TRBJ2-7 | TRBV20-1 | CSASSSSGSPYEQYF
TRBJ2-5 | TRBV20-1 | CSAHPTSEETQYF
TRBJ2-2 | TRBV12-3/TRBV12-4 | CASSFEGLAGGELFF
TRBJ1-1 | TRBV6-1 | CASRGTERTLKPREAFF
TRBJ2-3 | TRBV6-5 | CASSYLAAPSSTDTQYF
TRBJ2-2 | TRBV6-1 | CASSQDRARQLNTGELFF
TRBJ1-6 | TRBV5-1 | CASSLRGHNNSPLHF
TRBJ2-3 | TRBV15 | CATSRSLTSGHTDTQYF
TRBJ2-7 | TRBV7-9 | CASSLAIAGDNIEQYF
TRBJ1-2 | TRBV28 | CASSPTKNYGYTF
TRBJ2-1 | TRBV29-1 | CSVLPRQGGEQFF
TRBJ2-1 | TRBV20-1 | CSASFVRNEQFF
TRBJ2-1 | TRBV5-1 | CASSPDWVNEQFF
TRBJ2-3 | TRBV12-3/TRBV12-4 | CASSQVAGGQTTDTQYF